Detailed here is one T cell receptor beta chain. Trimming took 1 base from V and 8 from J; bases not matched to a gene: 8. This CDR3 spans 15 amino acids. Germline assignment: CDR1 MGHRA and CDR2 YSYEKL. The sample originates from a study of blood T cell repertoires in COVID-19. Study-level information: COVID-19 samples from acute and convalescent phases originated in the United States, Italy and Spain.

TCRdb keeps only in-frame clones here, not all; method: immunoSEQ multiplex PCR. The sample has about 310,000 clones, approximately 87% seen once; the top ten hold less than 3.5%. This rearrangement joins TRBV4-1 to TRBJ1-2; TRBD1 matches at 9 bases. This clonotype was obtained from a woman in her 30s with COVID-19, enrolled during active disease. Source material: peripheral blood. The CDR3 spells CASSQGGGQGNGYTF. Written as DNA, the CDR3 is TGCGCCAGCAGCCAAGGGGGGGGACAGGGAAACGGCTACACCTTC.